These 19 T cell receptor beta chains came from one sample sequenced in a study of T cells in severe cutaneous drug reactions. Sequenced patients had Stevens-Johnson syndrome or toxic epidermal necrolysis caused by carbamazepine. Bulk and single-cell libraries used iRepertoire multiplex PCR with TCR subtype-specific primers. TCRdb reprocessed the multiplex PCR reads; each CDR3 protein has one entry and no DNA is given. This sample's table has about 8,300 distinct CDR3 sequences. Sample: cells from a skin blister. The receptors here all came from a human donor with a severe cutaneous adverse drug reaction.

The genes are TRBV6-5 and TRBJ1-5; TCRdb outputs TRBD1, but without DNA this stays unchecked. Germline assignment: CDR1 MNHEY and CDR2 SVGAGI. There are 14 residues in the CDR3. CDR3: CASRQGGDNQPQHF.

The rearrangement uses TRBV28 and TRBJ2-2; TCRdb proposes TRBD2, but this gene call is untestable without DNA. There are 16 residues in the CDR3. CDR1 MDHEN and CDR2 SYDVKM come from the germline V gene. CDR3 sequence reads: CASSLLMLAGVGELFF.

The chain has TRBV6-5 and TRBJ2-3; the TRBD1 assignment by TCRdb is unverifiable without DNA. The CDR3 length is 16 residues. The V gene's germline CDR1 is MNHEY and CDR2 SVGAGI. The CDR3 loop reads CASSYPSGGSTDTQYF.

The chain combines TRBV20-1 with TRBJ1-2. Germline-derived CDR1 and CDR2 are DFQATT and SNEGSKA (reference sequence). The length of the CDR3 is 14 residues. The CDR3 sequence: CSAREQGPNYGYTF.

The genes are TRBV13 and TRBJ2-7; TCRdb reports TRBD1, a call that lacks DNA to check it against. The CDR3 totals 13 residues. Germline V CDR1 and CDR2: PRHDT, FYEKMQ (reference sequence). The CDR3 loop reads CASSPPGGYEQYF.

The gene calls are TRBV27 and TRBJ2-7; TCRdb indicates TRBD1, and absent DNA this call remains unverified. From germline, CDR1 is MNHEY and CDR2 SMNVEV (reference sequence). This CDR3 is 14 amino acids long. The CDR3: CASSLLTGAYEQYF.

J is TRBJ2-7 and V is TRBV6-2 or TRBV6-3; TCRdb outputs TRBD1, but without DNA this stays unchecked. The CDR3 sequence is 14 residues long. Germline V gives CDR1 MNHEY, CDR2 SVGEGT. The CDR3 loop reads CASSTRTGKVEQYF.

This chain joins TRBV4-3 and TRBJ1-1. Germline CDR1 is LGHNA and CDR2 is YSLEER. CDR3 length equals 14 residues. CDR3 loop: CASQRTTGHTEAFF.

The chain couples TRBV7-6 to TRBJ2-1; TCRdb's D call, TRBD1, is unchecked because there is no DNA. The germline V gene encodes CDR1 SGHVS and CDR2 FNYEAQ. This CDR3 has 15 amino acids. CDR3: CASSLFPGNYNEQFF.

The chain recombines TRBV10-2 with TRBJ2-7. The CDR3 runs to 11 residues. Germline CDR1 reads WSHSY; CDR2 reads SAAADI. The CDR3 sequence: CASSDAYEQYF.

The V and J genes are TRBV3-1 and TRBJ2-4; TCRdb indicates TRBD1, and absent DNA this call remains unverified. This CDR3 has 14 residues. Germline assignment: CDR1 LGHDT and CDR2 YNNKEL (reference sequence). CDR3 in amino acids: CASSHPLAKNIQYF.

The chain is built from TRBV5-4 and TRBJ1-1. CDR3 size: 15 residues. Germline CDR1 SGHNT, CDR2 YYREEE (reference sequence). The CDR3 is CASSRPAGGNTEAFF.

The rearrangement uses TRBV6-2 or TRBV6-3 and TRBJ2-1; TCRdb reports TRBD2, a call that lacks DNA to check it against. This CDR3 contains 19 residues. Germline CDR1 and CDR2: MNHEY and SVGEGT. The CDR3 sequence is CASSYSYSGRAFEDNEQFF.

The chain links TRBV28 to TRBJ2-7; as DNA is missing, the TRBD1 call by TCRdb cannot be tested. The CDR3 is 13 amino acids. Germline V CDR1 and CDR2: MDHEN, SYDVKM. The CDR3 loop is CATSGQGNYEQYF.

The rearrangement joins TRBV4-1 to TRBJ2-7; TCRdb lists TRBD1, though no DNA is available to test this call. Germline lookup yields CDR1 MGHRA and CDR2 YSYEKL. The length of the CDR3 is 15 residues. CDR3 loop: CASSQYWDTSYEQYF.

The chain recombines TRBV20-1 with TRBJ1-2; TCRdb selects TRBD1, and the lack of DNA leaves this call unchecked. Germline-derived CDR1 and CDR2 are DFQATT and SNEGSKA (reference sequence). CDR3 length: 16 amino acids. The CDR3 spells CSARTYTGQRFYGYTF.

Its frequency marks this clonotype as medium-sized. This chain's CDR3 is CASTPDTFRDEQYF. V usage is TRBV6-6 and J usage is TRBJ2-7; TCRdb's assignment of TRBD1 cannot be checked, as there is no DNA. This CDR3 is built from 14 residues. Germline lookup yields CDR1 MNHNY and CDR2 SVGAGI (reference sequence).

V gene TRBV29-1 combines with J gene TRBJ2-7. This CDR3 is 11 amino acids long. In germline, CDR1 is SQVTM, CDR2 ANQGSEA. CDR3 loop: CSVVLTYEQYF.

The rearrangement uses TRBV6-2 or TRBV6-3 and TRBJ2-1; TCRdb proposes TRBD1, but this gene call is untestable without DNA. Germline V gene lookup returns CDR1 MNHEY and CDR2 SVGEGT. CDR3 length: 12 amino acids. The CDR3 loop reads CASSFDRAEQFF.